This T cell receptor (beta chain) was captured by sequencing in a study of T cell responses to AZD1222 COVID-19 vaccine. The repertoire was sequenced with immunoSEQ multiplex PCR; TCRdb's copy has only in-frame clones and lacks some. The sample lists over 120,000 clones; 92% were seen once. As regards this clone: Its specificity is not known.

Trimming shortened V by 0 bases and J by 8 bases, and 6 bases separated the two germline ends. The length of the CDR3 is 12 residues. Germline V gene lookup returns CDR1 SGHVS and CDR2 FQNEAQ. Findings of the study overall: Repertoire collection took place solely once the T cell response had peaked. Among the donors, most were white British and more were female, and clonal diversity was possibly underestimated.

The sample was peripheral blood, taken on day 0 of AZD1222 vaccination. The sequence was obtained from an adult in good health. The J gene is TRBJ2-3, the V gene TRBV7-8, with D perhaps matching TRBD2 (6 bases). CDR3 loop: CASSLAGGTQYF. CDR3 nucleotides: TGTGCCAGCAGCTTAGCGGGGGGTACGCAGTATTTT.